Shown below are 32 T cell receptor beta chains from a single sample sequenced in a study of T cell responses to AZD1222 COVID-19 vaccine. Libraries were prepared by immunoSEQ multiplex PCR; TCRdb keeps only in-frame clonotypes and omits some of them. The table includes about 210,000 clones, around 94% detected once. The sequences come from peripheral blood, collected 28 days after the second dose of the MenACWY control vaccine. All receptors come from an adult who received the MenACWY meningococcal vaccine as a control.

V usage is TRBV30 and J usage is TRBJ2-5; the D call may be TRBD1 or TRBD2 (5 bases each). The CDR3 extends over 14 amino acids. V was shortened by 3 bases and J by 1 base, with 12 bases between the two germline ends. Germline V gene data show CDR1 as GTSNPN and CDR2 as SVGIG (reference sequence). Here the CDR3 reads CAWSPGQGQETQYF. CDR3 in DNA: TGTGCCTGGAGCCCGGGGCAGGGCCAAGAGACCCAGTACTTC.

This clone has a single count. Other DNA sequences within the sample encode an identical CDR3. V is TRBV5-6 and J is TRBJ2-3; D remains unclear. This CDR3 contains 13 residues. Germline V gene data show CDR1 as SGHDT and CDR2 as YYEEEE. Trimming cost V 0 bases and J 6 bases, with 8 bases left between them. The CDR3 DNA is TGTGCCAGCAGCTTGGCCGGAGCGGATACGCAGTATTTT. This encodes CASSLAGADTQYF.

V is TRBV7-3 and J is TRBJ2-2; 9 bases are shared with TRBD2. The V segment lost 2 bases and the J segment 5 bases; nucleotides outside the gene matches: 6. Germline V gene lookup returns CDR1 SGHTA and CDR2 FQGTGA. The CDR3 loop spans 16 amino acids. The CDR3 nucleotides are TGTGCCAGCAGCTTACAACTAGCGGGCGGTACCGGGGAGCTGTTTTTT. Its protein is CASSLQLAGGTGELFF.

The CDR3 reads CASSQVGNSPLHF. The CDR3, as DNA: TGTGCCAGCAGCCAAGTCGGGAATTCACCCCTCCACTTT. This chain connects TRBV4-2 to TRBJ1-6; D not resolved. The length of the CDR3 is 13 residues. Trimming cost V 1 base and J 7 bases, with 5 bases left between them. Germline V gene lookup returns CDR1 LGHNA and CDR2 YNFKEQ.

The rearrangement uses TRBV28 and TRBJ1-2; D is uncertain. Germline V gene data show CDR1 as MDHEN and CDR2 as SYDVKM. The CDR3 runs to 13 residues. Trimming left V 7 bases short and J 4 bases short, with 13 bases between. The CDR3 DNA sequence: TGTGCCAGCACCCAGGAGAGAGGCTATGGCTACACCTTC. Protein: CASTQERGYGYTF.

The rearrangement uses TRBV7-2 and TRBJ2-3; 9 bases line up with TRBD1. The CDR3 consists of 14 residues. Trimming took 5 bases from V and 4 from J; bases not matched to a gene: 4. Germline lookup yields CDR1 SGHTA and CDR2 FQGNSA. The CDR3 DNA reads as TGTGCCAGCAGCGTGGACAGGGGCCCAGATACGCAGTATTTT. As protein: CASSVDRGPDTQYF.

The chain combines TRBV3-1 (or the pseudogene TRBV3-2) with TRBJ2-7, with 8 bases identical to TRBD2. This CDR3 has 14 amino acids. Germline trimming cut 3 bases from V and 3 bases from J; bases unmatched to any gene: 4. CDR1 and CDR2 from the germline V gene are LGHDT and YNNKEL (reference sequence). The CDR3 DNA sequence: TGTGCCAGCAGCCAGAGAAGCGGGGGCTACGAGCAGTACTTC. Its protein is CASSQRSGGYEQYF.

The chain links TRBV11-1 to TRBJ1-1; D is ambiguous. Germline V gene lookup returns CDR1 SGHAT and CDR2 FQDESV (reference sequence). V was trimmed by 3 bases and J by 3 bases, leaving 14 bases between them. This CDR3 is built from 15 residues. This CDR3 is CASSFGHSVDTEAFF. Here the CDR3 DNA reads TGTGCCAGCAGCTTTGGTCACAGTGTCGACACTGAAGCTTTCTTT.

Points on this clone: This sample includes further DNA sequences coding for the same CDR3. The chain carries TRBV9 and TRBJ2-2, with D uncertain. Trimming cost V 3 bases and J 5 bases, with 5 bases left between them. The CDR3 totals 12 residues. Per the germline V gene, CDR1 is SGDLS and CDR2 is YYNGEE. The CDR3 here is CASSAYTGELFF. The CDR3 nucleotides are TGTGCCAGCAGCGCCTATACCGGGGAGCTGTTTTTT. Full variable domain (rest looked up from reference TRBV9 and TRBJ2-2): DSGVTQTPKHLITATGQRVTLRCSPRSGDLSVYWYQQSLDQGLQFLIQYYNGEERAKGNILERFSAQQFPDLHSELNLSSLELGDSALYFCASSAYTGELFFGEGSRLTVL.

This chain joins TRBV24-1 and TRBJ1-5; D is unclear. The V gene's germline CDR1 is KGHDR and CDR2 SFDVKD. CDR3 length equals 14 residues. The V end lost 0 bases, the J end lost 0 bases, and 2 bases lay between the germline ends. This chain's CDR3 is CATSDLISNQPQHF. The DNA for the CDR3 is TGTGCCACCAGTGATTTGATTAGCAATCAGCCCCAGCATTTT.

CDR3 residues: CASSLDSYGYTF. The CDR3 nucleotides read TGTGCCAGCAGTTTAGATAGCTATGGCTACACCTTC. V is TRBV12-3 or TRBV12-4 and J is TRBJ1-2; D ambiguous. The CDR3 contains 12 residues. The V gene lost 1 base and the J gene lost 4 bases, with 4 bases spanning the gap.

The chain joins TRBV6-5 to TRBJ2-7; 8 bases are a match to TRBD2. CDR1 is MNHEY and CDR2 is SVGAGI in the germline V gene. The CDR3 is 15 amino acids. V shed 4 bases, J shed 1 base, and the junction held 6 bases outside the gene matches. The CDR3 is CASSFSGGLSYEQYF. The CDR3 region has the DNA TGTGCCAGCAGTTTTTCGGGGGGGCTTTCCTACGAGCAGTACTTC.

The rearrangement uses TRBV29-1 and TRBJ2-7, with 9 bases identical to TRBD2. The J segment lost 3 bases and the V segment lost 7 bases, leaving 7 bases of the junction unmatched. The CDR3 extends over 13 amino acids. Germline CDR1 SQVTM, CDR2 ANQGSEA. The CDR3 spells CSAAGGGGYEQYF. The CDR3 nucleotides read TGCAGCGCCGCCGGCGGGGGGGGCTACGAGCAGTACTTC.

CDR3 nucleotide sequence: TGTGCCAGCTCACCGGAGGACAGGATGGGTCTTGAGGAAAAACTGTTTTTT. Its protein is CASSPEDRMGLEEKLFF. This chain links TRBV18 with TRBJ1-4, with 7 bases matching TRBD1. Per the germline V gene, CDR1 is KGHSH and CDR2 is LQKENI. V trimming: 3 bases; J trimming: 8 bases; junction bases outside the gene matches: 15. The CDR3 spans 17 residues.

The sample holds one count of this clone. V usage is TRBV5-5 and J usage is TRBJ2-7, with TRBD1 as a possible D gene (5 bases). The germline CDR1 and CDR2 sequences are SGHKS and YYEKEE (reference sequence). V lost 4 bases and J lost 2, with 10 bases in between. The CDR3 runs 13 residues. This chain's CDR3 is CASSHQGAYEQYF. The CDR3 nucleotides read TGTGCCAGCAGCCACCAGGGCGCCTACGAGCAGTACTTC.

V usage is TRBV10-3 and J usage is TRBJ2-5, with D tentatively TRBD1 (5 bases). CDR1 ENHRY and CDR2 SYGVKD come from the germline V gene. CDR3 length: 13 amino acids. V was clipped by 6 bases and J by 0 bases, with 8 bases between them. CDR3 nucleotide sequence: TGTGCCATCAGAGGACACGACCAAGAGACCCAGTACTTC. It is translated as CAIRGHDQETQYF.

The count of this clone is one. CDR3 nucleotide sequence: TGTGCCAGCAGTCTGGGGACAGCGAACACCGGGGAGCTGTTTTTT. It encodes CASSLGTANTGELFF. J is TRBJ2-2 and V is TRBV28; the match to TRBD1 covers 7 bases. The CDR3 loop spans 15 amino acids. With 5 bases clipped from V and 0 bases from J, the junction kept 3 bases outside the gene matches. Germline V CDR1 and CDR2: MDHEN, SYDVKM.

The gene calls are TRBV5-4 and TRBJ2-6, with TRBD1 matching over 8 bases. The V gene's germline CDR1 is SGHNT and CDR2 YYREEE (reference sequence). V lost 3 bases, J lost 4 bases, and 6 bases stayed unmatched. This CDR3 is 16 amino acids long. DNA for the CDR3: TGTGCCAGCAGCTCCCGGACAGGGCCGGGGGCCAACGTCCTGACTTTC. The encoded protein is CASSSRTGPGANVLTF.

The CDR3 DNA is TGTGCCAGCAGCTTGCAACAGGGGAGCTACGAGCAGTACTTC. Translated: CASSLQQGSYEQYF. The V gene is TRBV5-4, the J gene TRBJ2-7, with TRBD1 matching 7 bases. This CDR3 has 14 residues. The germline V gene encodes CDR1 SGHNT and CDR2 YYREEE (reference sequence). V lost 1 base to trimming and J lost 3 bases; unmatched junction nucleotides: 4.

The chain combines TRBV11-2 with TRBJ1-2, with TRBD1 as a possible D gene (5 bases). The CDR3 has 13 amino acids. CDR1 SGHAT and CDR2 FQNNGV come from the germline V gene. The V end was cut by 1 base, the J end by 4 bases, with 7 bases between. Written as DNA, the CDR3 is TGTGCCAGCAGCTTAGGGGGGGGCTATGGCTACACCTTC. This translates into CASSLGGGYGYTF.

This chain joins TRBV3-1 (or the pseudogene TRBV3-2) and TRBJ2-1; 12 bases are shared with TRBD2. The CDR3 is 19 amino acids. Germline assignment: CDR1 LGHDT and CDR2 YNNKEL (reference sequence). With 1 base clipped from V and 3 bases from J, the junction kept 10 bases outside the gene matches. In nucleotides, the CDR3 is TGTGCCAGCAGCCAAGGTCGCGGTCTAGCGGGGGGGTACTACAATGAGCAGTTCTTC. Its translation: CASSQGRGLAGGYYNEQFF.

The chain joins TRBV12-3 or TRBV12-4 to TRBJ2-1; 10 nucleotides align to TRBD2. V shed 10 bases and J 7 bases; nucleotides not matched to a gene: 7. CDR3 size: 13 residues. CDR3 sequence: CATRLAGGNEQFF. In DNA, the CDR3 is TGTGCCACTCGACTAGCGGGTGGGAATGAGCAGTTCTTC.

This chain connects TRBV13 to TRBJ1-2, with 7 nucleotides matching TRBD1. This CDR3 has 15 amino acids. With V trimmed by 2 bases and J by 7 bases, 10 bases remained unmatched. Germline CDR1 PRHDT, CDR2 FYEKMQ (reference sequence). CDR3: CASSLSGQQYFGYTF. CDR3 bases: TGTGCCAGCAGCTTATCGGGACAGCAATATTTTGGCTACACCTTC.

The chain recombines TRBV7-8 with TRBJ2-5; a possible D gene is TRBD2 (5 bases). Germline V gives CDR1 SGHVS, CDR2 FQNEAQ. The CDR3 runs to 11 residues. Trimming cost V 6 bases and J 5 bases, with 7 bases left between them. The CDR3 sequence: CASRIAETQYF. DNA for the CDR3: TGTGCCAGCAGGATAGCGGAGACCCAGTACTTC.

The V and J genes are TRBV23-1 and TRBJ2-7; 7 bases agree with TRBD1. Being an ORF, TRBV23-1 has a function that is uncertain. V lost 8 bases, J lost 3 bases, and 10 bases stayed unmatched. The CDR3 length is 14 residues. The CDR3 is CASRPGQRIYEQYF. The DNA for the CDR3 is TGCGCCAGCCGACCGGGACAGCGAATCTACGAGCAGTACTTC.

For the CDR3, the DNA is TGTGCTAGGGACGAAGGGTCCATGAACACTGAAGCTTTCTTT. Translated: CARDEGSMNTEAFF. The rearrangement uses TRBV12-5 and TRBJ1-1; D is undetermined. V lost 9 bases, J lost 0 bases, and 14 bases lay in between. The CDR3 length is 14 residues. Germline V CDR1 and CDR2: LGHNT, FRNRAP.

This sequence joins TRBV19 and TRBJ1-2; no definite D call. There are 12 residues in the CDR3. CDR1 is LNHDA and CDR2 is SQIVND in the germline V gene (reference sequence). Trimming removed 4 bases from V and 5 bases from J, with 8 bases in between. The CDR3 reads CASSRTSYGYTF. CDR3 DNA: TGTGCCAGTAGTAGGACCTCGTATGGCTACACCTTC. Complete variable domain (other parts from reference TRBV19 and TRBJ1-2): DGGITQSPKYLFRKEGQNVTLSCEQNLNHDAMYWYRQDPGQGLRLIYYSQIVNDFQKGDIAEGYSVSREKKESFPLTVTSAQKNPTAFYLCASSRTSYGYTFGSGTRLTVV.

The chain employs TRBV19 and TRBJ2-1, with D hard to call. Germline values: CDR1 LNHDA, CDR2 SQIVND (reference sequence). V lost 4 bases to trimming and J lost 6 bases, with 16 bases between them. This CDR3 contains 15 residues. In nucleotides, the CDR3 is TGTGCCAGTAGTACCCGTCCCATGGGCGCCAATGAGCAGTTCTTC. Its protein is CASSTRPMGANEQFF.

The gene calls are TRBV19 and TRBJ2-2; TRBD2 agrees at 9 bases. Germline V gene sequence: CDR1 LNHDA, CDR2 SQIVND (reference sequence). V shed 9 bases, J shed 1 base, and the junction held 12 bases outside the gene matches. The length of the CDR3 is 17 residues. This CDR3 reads CASNLSGRSQNTGELFF. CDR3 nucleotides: TGTGCCAGCAACCTTAGCGGGAGATCGCAGAACACCGGGGAGCTGTTTTTT.

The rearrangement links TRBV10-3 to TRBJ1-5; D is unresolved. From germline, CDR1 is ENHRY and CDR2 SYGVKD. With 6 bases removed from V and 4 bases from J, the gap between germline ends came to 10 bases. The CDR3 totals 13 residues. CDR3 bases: TGTGCCATCAGCCCGACCACAAATCAGCCCCAGCATTTT. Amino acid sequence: CAISPTTNQPQHF.

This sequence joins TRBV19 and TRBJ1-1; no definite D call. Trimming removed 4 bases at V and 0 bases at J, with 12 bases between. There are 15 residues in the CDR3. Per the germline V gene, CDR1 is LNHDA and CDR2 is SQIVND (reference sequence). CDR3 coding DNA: TGTGCCAGTAGTAAGCCCCCGCAGATGAACACTGAAGCTTTCTTT. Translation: CASSKPPQMNTEAFF.

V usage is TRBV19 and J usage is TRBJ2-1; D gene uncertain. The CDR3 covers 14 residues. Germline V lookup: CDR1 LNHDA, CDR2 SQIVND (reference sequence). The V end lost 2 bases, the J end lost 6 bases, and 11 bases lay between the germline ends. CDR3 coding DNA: TGTGCCAGTAGTATAAAACTTCTTACCAATGAGCAGTTCTTC. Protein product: CASSIKLLTNEQFF.